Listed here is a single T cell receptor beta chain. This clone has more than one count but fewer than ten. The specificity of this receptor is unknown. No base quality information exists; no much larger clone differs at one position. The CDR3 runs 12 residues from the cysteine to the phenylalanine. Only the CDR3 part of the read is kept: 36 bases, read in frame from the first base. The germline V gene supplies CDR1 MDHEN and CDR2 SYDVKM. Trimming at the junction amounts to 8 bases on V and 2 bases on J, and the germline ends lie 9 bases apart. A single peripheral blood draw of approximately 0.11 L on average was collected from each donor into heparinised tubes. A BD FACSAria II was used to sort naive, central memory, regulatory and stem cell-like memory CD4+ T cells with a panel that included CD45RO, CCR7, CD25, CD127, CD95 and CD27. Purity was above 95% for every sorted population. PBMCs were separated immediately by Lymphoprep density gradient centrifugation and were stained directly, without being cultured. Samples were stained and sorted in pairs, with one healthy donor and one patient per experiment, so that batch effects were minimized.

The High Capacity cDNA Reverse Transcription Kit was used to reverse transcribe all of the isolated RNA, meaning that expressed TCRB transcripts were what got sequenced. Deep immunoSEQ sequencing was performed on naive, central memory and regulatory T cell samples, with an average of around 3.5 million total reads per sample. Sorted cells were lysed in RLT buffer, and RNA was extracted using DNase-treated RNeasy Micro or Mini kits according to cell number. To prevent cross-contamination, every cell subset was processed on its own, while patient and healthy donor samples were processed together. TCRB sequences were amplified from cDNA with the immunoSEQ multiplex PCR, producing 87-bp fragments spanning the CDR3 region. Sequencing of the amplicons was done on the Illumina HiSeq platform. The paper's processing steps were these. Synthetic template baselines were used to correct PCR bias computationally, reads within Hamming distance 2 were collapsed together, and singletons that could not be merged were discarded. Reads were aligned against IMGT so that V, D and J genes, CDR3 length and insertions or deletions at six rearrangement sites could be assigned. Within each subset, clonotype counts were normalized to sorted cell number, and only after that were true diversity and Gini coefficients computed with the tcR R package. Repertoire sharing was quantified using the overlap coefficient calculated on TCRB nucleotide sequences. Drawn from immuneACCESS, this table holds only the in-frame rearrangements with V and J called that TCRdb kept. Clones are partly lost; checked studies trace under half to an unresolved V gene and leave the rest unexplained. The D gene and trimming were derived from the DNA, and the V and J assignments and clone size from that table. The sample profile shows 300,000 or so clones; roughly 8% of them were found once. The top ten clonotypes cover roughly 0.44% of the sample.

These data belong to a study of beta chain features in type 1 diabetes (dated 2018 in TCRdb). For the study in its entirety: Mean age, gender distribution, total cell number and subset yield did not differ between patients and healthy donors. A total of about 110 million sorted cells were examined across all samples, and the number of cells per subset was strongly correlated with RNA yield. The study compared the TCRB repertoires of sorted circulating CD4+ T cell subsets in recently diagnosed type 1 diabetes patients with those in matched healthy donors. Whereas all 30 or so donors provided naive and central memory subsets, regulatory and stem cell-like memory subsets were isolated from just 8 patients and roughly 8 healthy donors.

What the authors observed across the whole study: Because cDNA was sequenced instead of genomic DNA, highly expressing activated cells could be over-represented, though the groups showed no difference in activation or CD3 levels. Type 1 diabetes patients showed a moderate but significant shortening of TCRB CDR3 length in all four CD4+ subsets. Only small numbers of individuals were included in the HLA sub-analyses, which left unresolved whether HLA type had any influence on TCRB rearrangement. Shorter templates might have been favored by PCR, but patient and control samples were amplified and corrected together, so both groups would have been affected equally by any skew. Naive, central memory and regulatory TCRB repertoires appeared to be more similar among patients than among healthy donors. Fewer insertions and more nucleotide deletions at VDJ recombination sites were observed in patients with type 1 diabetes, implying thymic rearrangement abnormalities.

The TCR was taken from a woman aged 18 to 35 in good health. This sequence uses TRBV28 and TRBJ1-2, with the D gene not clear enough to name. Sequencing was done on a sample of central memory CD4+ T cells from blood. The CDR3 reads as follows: CASHVGNYGYTF. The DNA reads TGTGCCAGCCACGTAGGGAACTATGGCTACACCTTC.